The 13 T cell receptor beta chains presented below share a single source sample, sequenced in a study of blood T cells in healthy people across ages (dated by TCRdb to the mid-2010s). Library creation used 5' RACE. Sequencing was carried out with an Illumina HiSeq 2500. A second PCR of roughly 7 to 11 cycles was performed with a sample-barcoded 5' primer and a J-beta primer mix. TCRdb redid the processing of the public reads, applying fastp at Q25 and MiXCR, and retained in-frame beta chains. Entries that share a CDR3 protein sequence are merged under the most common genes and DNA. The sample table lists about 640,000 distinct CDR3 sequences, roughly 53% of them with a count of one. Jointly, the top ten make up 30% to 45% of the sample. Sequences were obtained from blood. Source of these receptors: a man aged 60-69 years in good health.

The CDR3 spells CASRRTSGGIQETQYF. CDR3 DNA: TGCGCCAGCAGGCGGACTAGCGGGGGGATCCAAGAGACCCAGTACTTC. The chain carries TRBV4-1 and TRBJ2-5; 14 positions match TRBD2. With V trimmed by 6 bases and J by 1 base, 4 bases remained unmatched. The germline CDR1 and CDR2 sequences are MGHRA and YSYEKL. The CDR3 has 16 residues.

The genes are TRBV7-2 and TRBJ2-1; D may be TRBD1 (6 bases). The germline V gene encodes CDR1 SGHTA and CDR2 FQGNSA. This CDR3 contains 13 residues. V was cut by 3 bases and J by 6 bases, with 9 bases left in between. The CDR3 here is CASSFGQTNEQFF. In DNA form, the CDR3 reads TGTGCCAGCAGCTTCGGACAGACCAATGAGCAGTTCTTC.

The CDR3 region is CSVRTDNYGYTF. As DNA, the CDR3 is TGCAGCGTGCGGACAGATAACTATGGCTACACCTTC. The chain employs TRBV29-1 and TRBJ1-2, with D perhaps TRBD1 (6 bases). The V and J ends lost 6 bases and 1 base respectively, with 9 bases between them. The CDR3 runs to 12 residues. Germline V CDR1 and CDR2: SQVTM, ANQGSEA.

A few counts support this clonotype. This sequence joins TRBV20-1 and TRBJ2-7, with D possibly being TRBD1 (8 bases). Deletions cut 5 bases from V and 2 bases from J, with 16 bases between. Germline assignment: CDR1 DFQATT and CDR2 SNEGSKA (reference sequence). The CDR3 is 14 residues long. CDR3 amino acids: CSASQGGAAYEQYF. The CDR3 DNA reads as TGCAGTGCTTCACAGGGGGGGGCGGCCTACGAGCAGTACTTC.

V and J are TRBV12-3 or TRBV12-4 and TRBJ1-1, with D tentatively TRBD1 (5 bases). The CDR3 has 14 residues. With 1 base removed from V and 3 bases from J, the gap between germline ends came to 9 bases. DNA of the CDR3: TGTGCCAGCAGTTTAGTGGGAGGGGACACTGAAGCTTTCTTT. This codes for CASSLVGGDTEAFF.

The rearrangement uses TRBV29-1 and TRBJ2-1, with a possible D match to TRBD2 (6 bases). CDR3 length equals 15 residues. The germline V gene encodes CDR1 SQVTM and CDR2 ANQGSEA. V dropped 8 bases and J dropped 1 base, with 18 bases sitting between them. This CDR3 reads CSSQSRGSSYNEQFF. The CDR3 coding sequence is TGCAGCTCACAGTCCCGGGGGTCGTCCTACAATGAGCAGTTCTTC.

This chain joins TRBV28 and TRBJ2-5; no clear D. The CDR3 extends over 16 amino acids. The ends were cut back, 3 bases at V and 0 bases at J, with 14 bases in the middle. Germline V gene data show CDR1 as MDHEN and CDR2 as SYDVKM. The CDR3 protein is CASSFSGVLHQETQYF. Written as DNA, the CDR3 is TGTGCCAGCAGTTTCTCTGGGGTCCTCCACCAAGAGACCCAGTACTTC. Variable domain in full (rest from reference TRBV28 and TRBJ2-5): DVKVTQSSRYLVKRTGEKVFLECVQDMDHENMFWYRQDPGLGLRLIYFSYDVKMKEKGDIPEGYSVSREKKERFSLILESASTNQTSMYLCASSFSGVLHQETQYFGPGTRLLVL.

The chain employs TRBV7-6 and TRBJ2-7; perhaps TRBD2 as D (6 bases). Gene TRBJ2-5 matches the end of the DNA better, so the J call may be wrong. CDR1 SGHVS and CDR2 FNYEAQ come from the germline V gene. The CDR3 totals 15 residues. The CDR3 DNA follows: TGTGCCAGCAGCTTCCAAAGCGGGCCAGAAGAGACCCAGTACTTC. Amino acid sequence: CASSFQSGPEETQYF.

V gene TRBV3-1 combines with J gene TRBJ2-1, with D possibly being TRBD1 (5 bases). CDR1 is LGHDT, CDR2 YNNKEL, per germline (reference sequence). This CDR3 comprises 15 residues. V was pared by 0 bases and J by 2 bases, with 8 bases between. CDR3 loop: CASSQDQGPYNEQFF. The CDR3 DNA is TGTGCCAGCAGCCAAGATCAGGGCCCCTACAATGAGCAGTTCTTC.

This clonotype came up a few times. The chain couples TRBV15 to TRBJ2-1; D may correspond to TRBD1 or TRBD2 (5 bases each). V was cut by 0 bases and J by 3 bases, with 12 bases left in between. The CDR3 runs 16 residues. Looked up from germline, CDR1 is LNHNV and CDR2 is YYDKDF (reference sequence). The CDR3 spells CATSRDLPGRYNEQFF. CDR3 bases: TGTGCCACCAGCAGAGATCTGCCGGGGCGCTACAATGAGCAGTTCTTC.

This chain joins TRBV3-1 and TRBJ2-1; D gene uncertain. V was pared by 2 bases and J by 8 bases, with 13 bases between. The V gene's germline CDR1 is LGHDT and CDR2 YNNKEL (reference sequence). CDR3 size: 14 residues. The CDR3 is CASSQNGYWDEQFF. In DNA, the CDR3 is TGTGCCAGCAGCCAAAATGGTTATTGGGATGAGCAGTTCTTC.

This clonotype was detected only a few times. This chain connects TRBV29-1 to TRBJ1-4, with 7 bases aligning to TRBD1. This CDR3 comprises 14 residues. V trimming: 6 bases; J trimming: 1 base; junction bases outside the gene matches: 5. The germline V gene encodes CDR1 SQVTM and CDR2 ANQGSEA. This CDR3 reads CSVIRDRTNEKLFF. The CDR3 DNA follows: TGCAGCGTGATCAGGGACAGAACTAATGAAAAACTGTTTTTT. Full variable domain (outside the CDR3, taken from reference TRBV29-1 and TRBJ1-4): SAVISQKPSRDICQRGTSLTIQCQVDSQVTMMFWYRQQPGQSLTLIATANQGSEATYESGFVIDKFPISRPNLTFSTLTVSNMSPEDSSIYLCSVIRDRTNEKLFFGSGTQLSVL.

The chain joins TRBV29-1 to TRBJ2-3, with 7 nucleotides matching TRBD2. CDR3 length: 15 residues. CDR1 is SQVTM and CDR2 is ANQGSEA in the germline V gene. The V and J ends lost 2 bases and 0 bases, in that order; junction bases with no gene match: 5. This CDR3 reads CSVENPAGSTDTQYF. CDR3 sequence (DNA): TGCAGCGTTGAAAATCCAGCGGGGAGCACAGATACGCAGTATTTT.